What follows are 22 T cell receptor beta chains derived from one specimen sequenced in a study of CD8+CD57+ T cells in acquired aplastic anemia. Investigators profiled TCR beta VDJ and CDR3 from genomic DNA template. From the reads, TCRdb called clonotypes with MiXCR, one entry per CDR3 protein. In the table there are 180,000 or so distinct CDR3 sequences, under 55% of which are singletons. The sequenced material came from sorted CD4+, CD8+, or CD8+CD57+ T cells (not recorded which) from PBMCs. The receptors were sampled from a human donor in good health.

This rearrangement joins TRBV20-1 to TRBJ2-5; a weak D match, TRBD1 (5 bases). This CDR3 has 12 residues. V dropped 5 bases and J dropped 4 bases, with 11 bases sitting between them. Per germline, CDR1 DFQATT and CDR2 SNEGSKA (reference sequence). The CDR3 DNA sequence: TGCAGTGCTTGGGGTCAGGGAGAGACCCAGTACTTC. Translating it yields CSAWGQGETQYF.

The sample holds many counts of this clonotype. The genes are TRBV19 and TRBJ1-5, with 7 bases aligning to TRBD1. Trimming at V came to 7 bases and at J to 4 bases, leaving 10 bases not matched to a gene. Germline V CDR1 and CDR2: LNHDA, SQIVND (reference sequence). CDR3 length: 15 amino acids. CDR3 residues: CASKEGAGGNQPQHF. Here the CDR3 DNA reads TGTGCCAGTAAGGAGGGCGCAGGGGGAAATCAGCCCCAGCATTTT. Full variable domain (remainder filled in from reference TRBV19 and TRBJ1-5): DGGITQSPKYLFRKEGQNVTLSCEQNLNHDAMYWYRQDPGQGLRLIYYSQIVNDFQKGDIAEGYSVSREKKESFPLTVTSAQKNPTAFYLCASKEGAGGNQPQHFGDGTRLSIL.

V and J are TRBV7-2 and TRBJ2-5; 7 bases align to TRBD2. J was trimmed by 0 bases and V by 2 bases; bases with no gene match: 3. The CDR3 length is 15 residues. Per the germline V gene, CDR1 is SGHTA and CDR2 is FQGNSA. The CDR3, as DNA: TGTGCCAGCAGCTTAATGGGGGGGTACCAAGAGACCCAGTACTTC. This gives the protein CASSLMGGYQETQYF.

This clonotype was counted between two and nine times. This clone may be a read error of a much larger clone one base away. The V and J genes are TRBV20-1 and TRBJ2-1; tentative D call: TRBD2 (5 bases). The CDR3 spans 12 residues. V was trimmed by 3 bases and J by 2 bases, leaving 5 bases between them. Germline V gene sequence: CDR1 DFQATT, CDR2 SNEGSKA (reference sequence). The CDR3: CSASGAYNEQFF. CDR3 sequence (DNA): TGCAGTGCTAGCGGGGCCTACAATGAGCAGTTCTTC.

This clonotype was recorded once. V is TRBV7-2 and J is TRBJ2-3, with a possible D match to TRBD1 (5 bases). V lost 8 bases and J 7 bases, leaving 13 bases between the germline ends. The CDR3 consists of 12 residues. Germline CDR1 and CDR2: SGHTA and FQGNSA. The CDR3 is CASGPRQHTQYF. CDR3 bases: TGTGCCAGCGGCCCTAGACAGCATACGCAGTATTTT.

This CDR3 reads CASRPYSNGYTF. CDR3 nucleotides: TGTGCCAGCCGCCCCTACAGTAATGGCTACACCTTC. The chain is built from TRBV7-9 and TRBJ1-2, with D hard to call. The CDR3 length is 12 residues. Germline V gene data show CDR1 as SEHNR and CDR2 as FQNEAQ (reference sequence). The V and J ends lost 8 bases and 6 bases respectively, with 13 bases between them.

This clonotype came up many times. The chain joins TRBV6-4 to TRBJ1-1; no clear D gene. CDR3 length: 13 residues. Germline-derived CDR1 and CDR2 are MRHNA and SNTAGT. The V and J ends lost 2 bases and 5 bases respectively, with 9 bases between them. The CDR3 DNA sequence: TGTGCCAGCAGTGACGAATCGAGGACTGAAGCTTTCTTT. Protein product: CASSDESRTEAFF.

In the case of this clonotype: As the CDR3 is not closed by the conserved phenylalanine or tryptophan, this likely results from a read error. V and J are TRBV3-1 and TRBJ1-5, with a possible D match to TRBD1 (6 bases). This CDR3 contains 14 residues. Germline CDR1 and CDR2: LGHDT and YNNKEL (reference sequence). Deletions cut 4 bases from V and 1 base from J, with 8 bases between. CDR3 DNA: TGTGCCAGCAGCCTAGGACAGAGCAATCAGCCCCAGCATTCT. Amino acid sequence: CASSLGQSNQPQHS.

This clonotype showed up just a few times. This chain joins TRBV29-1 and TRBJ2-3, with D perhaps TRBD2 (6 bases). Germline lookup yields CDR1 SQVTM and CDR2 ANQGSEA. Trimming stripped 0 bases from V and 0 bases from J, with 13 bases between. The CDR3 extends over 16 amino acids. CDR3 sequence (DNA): TGCAGCGTTGAAGATCTAGTGGGGGGTAGCACAGATACGCAGTATTTT. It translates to CSVEDLVGGSTDTQYF.

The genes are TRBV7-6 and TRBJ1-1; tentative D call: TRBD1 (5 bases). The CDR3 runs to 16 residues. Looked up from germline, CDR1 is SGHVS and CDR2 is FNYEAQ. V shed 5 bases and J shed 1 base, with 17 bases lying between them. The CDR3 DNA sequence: TGTGCCAGCAGCCCCGGACTCCAGGGAGGGAACACTGAAGCTTTCTTT. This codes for CASSPGLQGGNTEAFF.

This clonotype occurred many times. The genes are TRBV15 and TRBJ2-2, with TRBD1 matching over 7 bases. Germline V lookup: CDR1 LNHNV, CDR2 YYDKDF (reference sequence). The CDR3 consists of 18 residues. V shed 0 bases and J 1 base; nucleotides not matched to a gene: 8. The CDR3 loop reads CATSREATGILNTGELFF. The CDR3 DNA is TGTGCCACCAGCAGAGAGGCGACAGGGATTTTGAACACCGGGGAGCTGTTTTTT.

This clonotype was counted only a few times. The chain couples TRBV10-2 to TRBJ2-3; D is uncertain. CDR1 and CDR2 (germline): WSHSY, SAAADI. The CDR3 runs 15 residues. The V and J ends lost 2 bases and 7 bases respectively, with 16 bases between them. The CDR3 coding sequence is TGCGCCAGCAGTGAGGTGGCGTATCGGTGGTATACGCAGTATTTT. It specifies CASSEVAYRWYTQYF.

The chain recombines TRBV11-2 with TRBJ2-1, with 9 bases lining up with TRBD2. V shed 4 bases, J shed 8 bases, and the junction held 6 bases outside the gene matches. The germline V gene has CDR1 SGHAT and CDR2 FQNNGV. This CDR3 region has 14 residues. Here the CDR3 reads CASSSGLASDEQFF. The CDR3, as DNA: TGTGCCAGCAGCTCAGGACTAGCGAGCGATGAGCAGTTCTTC.

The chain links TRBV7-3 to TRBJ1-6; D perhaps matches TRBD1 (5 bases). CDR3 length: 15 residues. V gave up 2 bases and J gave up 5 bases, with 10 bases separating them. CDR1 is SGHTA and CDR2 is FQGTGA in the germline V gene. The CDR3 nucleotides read TGTGCCAGCAGCTTATTGGGACGGGATAATTCACCCCTCCACTTT. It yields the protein CASSLLGRDNSPLHF.

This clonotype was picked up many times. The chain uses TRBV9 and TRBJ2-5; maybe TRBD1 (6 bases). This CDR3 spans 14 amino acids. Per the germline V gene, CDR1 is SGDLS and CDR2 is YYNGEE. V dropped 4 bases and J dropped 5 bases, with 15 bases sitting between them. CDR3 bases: TGTGCCAGCAGCACCGTAGCGAGGGGGGAGACCCAGTACTTC. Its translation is CASSTVARGETQYF.

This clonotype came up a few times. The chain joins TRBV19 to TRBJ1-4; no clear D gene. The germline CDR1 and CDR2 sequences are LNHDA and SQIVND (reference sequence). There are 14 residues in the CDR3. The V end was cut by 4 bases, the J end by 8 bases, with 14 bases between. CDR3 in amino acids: CASSTRRYREKLFF. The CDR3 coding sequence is TGTGCCAGTAGTACCCGACGGTACCGGGAAAAACTGTTTTTT. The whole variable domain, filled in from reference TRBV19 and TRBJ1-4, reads DGGITQSPKYLFRKEGQNVTLSCEQNLNHDAMYWYRQDPGQGLRLIYYSQIVNDFQKGDIAEGYSVSREKKESFPLTVTSAQKNPTAFYLCASSTRRYREKLFFGSGTQLSVL.

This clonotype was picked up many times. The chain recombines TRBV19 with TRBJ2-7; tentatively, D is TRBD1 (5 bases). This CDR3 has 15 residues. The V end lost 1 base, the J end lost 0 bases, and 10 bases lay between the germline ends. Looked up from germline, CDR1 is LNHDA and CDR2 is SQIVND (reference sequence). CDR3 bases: TGTGCCAGTAGTATAGTGGGGCATCACTCCTACGAGCAGTACTTC. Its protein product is CASSIVGHHSYEQYF. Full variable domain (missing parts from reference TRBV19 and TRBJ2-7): DGGITQSPKYLFRKEGQNVTLSCEQNLNHDAMYWYRQDPGQGLRLIYYSQIVNDFQKGDIAEGYSVSREKKESFPLTVTSAQKNPTAFYLCASSIVGHHSYEQYFGPGTRLTVT.

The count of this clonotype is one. The CDR3 bases are TGTGCCAGTGCATCCGGGGGCTCTGGAAACACCATATATTTT. As protein: CASASGGSGNTIYF. The chain links TRBV19 to TRBJ1-3; D is possibly TRBD1 (5 bases). CDR1 and CDR2 from the germline V gene are LNHDA and SQIVND (reference sequence). The CDR3 is made up of 14 amino acids. The V and J ends lost 8 bases and 0 bases respectively, with 11 bases between them.

The CDR3 here is CASSSSTRGETQYF. CDR3 DNA sequence: TGTGCCAGCAGTTCCTCGACCCGAGGGGAGACCCAGTACTTC. The rearrangement uses TRBV2 and TRBJ2-5; D is possibly TRBD2 (5 bases). The CDR3 spans 14 residues. Trimming left V 5 bases short and J 5 bases short, with 15 bases between. The germline CDR1 and CDR2 sequences are SNHLY and FYNNEI.

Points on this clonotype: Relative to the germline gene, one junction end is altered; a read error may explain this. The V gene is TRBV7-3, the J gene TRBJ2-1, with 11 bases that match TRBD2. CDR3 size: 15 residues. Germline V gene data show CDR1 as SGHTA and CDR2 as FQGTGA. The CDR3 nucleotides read TGTGCCAGCAGCCTAACTAGCGGGAGAATGAATGAGCAGTTCTTC. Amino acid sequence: CASSLTSGRMNEQFF.

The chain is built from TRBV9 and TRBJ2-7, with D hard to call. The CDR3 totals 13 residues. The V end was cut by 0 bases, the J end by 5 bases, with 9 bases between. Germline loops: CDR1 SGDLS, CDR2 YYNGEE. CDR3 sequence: CASSVVYGDEQYF. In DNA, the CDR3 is TGTGCCAGCAGCGTAGTCTACGGCGACGAGCAGTACTTC.

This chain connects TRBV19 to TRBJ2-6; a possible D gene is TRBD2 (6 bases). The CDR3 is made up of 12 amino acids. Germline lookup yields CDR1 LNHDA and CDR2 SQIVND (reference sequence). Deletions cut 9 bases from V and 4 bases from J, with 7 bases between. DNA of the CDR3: TGTGCCAGCGCGGGGGGGGCCAACGTCCTGACTTTC. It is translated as CASAGGANVLTF.